This TCR beta chain was found in a study of blood T cell repertoires in COVID-19. At the level of the study: Specimens from acute and convalescent COVID-19 originated in the United States, Italy and Spain.

This clone was found once. The CDR3 has 13 amino acids. CDR1 and CDR2 from the germline V gene are LNHDA and SQIVND (reference sequence). Trimming took 3 bases from V and 6 from J, leaving 10 bases between them. The repertoire was sequenced with immunoSEQ multiplex PCR; TCRdb's copy has only in-frame clones and lacks some. The table has roughly 19,000 clones, 88% seen once. The chain combines TRBV19 with TRBJ2-3; no clear D. The clonotype comes from a human donor in a cohort sampled during active COVID-19. Sequenced: peripheral blood. DNA of the CDR3: TGTGCCAGTAGTATTTTGTCCGCGGATACGCAGTATTTT. Translating gives CASSILSADTQYF.